This T cell receptor (beta chain) is from a study of OX40 agonist ivuxolimab in advanced cancers. Trimming removed 5 bases from V and 10 bases from J; junction bases left unmatched: 10. The CDR3 consists of 15 residues. The germline V gene encodes CDR1 SGHAT and CDR2 FQNNGV. There are a few counts of this clone. The method was immunoSEQ multiplex PCR; TCRdb's version includes in-frame clones alone and lacks a portion of them. The sample records tens of thousands of clones, more than 75% being singletons. This sequence originates from an adult with an advanced solid tumor such as melanoma, head and neck, liver or kidney cancer. V gene TRBV11-2 combines with J gene TRBJ1-6; 8 bases map to TRBD1. Sequenced here: CD4+ or CD8+ T cells sorted from blood, sampled in a trial of the OX40 agonist ivuxolimab. CDR3 sequence (DNA): TGTGCCAGCAGCATGACCGACAGGGGAGGATCACCCCTCCACTTT. Amino acid sequence: CASSMTDRGGSPLHF.